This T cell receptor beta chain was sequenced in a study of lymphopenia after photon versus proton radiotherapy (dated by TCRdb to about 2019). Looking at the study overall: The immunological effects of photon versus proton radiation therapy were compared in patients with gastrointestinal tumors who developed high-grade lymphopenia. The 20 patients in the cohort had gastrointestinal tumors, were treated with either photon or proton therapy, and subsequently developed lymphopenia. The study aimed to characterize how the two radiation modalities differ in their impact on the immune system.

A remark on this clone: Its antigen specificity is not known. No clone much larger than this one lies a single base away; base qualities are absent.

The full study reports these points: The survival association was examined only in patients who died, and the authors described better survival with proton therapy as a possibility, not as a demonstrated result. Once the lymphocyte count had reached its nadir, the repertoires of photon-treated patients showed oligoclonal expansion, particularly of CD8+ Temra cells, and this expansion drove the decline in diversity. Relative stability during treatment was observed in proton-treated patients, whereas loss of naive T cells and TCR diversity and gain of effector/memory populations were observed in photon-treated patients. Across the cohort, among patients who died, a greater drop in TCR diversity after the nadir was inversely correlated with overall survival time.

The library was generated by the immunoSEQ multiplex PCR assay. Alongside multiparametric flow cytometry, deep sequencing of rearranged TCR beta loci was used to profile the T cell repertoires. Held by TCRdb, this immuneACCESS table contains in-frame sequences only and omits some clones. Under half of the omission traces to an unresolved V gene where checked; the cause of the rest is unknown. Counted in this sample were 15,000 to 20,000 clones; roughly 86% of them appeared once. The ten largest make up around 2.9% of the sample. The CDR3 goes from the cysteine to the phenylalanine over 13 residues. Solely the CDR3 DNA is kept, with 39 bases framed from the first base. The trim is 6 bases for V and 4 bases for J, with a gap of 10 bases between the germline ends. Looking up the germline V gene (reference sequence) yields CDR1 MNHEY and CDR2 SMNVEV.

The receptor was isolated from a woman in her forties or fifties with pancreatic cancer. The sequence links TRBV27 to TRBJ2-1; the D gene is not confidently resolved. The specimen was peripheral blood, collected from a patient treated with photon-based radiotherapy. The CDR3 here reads CASSWTEYNEQFF. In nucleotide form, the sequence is TGTGCCAGCAGCTGGACGGAGTACAATGAGCAGTTCTTC.